Following are 2 T cell receptor beta chains from one sample sequenced in a study of shared clonotypes between healthy human individuals (dated by TCRdb to 2020 to 2022). Libraries were built with the immunoSEQ multiplex PCR assay. TCRdb holds this immuneACCESS table with in-frame rearrangements only. Some clones are missing; in checked studies, unresolved V genes explain under half, and the rest has no known cause. The sample includes 400,000 to 550,000 clones, with 70% to 80% observed a single time. The ten largest make up roughly 12% of the sample. The sample consisted of PBMCs. The source of these receptors is a woman aged 40 to 55 in good health. Some clones in this sample may be carry-over from other donors' samples.

DNA of the CDR3: TGTGCCAGCAGCTTAGGGTTCCAAGCCGGGAGGGGGTACTTC. It is translated as CASSLGFQAGRGYF. The chain joins TRBV7-2 to TRBJ2-4; 8 bases are shared with TRBD2. Germline V CDR1 and CDR2: SGHTA, FQGNSA. The CDR3 consists of 14 residues. After removal of 1 base from V and 15 bases from J, the junction contained 11 bases not matched to a gene.

This clone was recorded many times. This sequence joins TRBV27 and TRBJ2-7, with 7 bases aligning to TRBD2. Per the germline V gene, CDR1 is MNHEY and CDR2 is SMNVEV (reference sequence). The ends lost 3 bases at V and 4 bases at J; junction bases unmatched: 3. The CDR3 extends over 13 amino acids. The CDR3 coding sequence is TGTGCCAGCAGTTTGTTCGGGGGGTACGAGCAGTACTTC. Residues: CASSLFGGYEQYF.